This T cell receptor (beta chain) was recorded in a study of shared clonotypes between healthy human individuals. CDR3 length: 16 amino acids. The V gene's germline CDR1 is MDHEN and CDR2 SYDVKM. The germline V and J ends were trimmed by 2 bases and 0 bases, with 8 bases remaining between them. Profiled with immunoSEQ multiplex PCR; TCRdb holds only in-frame clones, not every one. The sample consists of about 2.4 million clones, 93% of them appearing once. J is TRBJ2-6 and V is TRBV28, with no clear D. This TCR was sampled from a man between 18 and 29 years old in good health. Some clones in this sample may be carry-over from other donors' samples. Sequencing was performed on naive CD4+ T cells from PBMCs. Subset specified: CD45RA+ positively selected. The CDR3, as DNA: TGTGCCAGCAGTTTAAGATACGACTCTGGGGCCAACGTCCTGACTTTC. Its translation is CASSLRYDSGANVLTF.